The 14 T cell receptor beta chains reported below all come from one sample, sequenced in a study of shared clonotypes between healthy human individuals. The data were produced by immunoSEQ multiplex PCR, yet TCRdb's version contains in-frame clones alone and is incomplete. In the table there are 950,000 to 1,100,000 clones, approximately 80% of which are singletons. The sequenced sample consisted of memory CD4+ T cells from PBMCs. Subset: CD45RA-negative fraction. The receptors were gathered from a man aged 18 to 35 in good health. Some clones in this sample may be carry-over from other donors' samples.

The chain combines TRBV29-1 with TRBJ1-2, with a possible D match to TRBD1 (5 bases). From germline, CDR1 is SQVTM and CDR2 ANQGSEA. This CDR3 has 14 residues. Trimming removed 2 bases from V and 4 bases from J, with 14 bases in between. The CDR3 sequence: CSVERQLSGYGYTF. As DNA, the CDR3 is TGCAGCGTTGAAAGACAGCTTTCTGGCTATGGCTACACCTTC.

This clone was observed a few times. The chain combines TRBV14 with TRBJ2-5, with 9 bases identical to TRBD1. Germline assignment: CDR1 SGHDN and CDR2 FVKESK. V lost 1 base to trimming and J lost 5 bases; unmatched junction nucleotides: 5. The CDR3 is 15 residues long. The CDR3 DNA is TGTGCCAGCAGCCAAGCAGGGACAGGGATCGAGACCCAGTACTTC. Residues: CASSQAGTGIETQYF. The complete variable domain, with remaining parts taken from reference TRBV14 and TRBJ2-5, reads EAGVTQFPSHSVIEKGQTVTLRCDPISGHDNLYWYRRVMGKEIKFLLHFVKESKQDESGMPNNRFLAERTGGTYSTLKVQPAELEDSGVYFCASSQAGTGIETQYFGPGTRLLVL.

The rearrangement joins TRBV28 to TRBJ1-5; unclear D gene. Trimming cost V 3 bases and J 6 bases, with 6 bases left between them. This CDR3 spans 12 amino acids. Germline V lookup: CDR1 MDHEN, CDR2 SYDVKM. The chain's CDR3 is CASSLLTQPQHF. CDR3 DNA: TGTGCCAGCAGTTTGCTCACTCAGCCCCAGCATTTT.

This clone was seen only once. One end of the junction is discordant with germline, which a read error may explain. The V gene is TRBV28, the J gene TRBJ1-1; TRBD1 is a possible D gene (6 bases). Germline CDR1 is MDHEN and CDR2 is SYDVKM. The CDR3 has 12 residues. In nucleotides, the CDR3 is TGTGCCAGCAGTTTAGGGGTGAGGGGGAATGCCTTT. Its protein product is CASSLGVRGNAF.

The chain links TRBV5-1 to TRBJ2-5; 9 positions match TRBD2. J was trimmed by 0 bases and V by 2 bases; bases with no gene match: 8. Germline lookup yields CDR1 SGHRS and CDR2 YFSETQ. The CDR3 sequence is 17 residues long. The CDR3 reads CASSFGAGGHYQETQYF. The DNA for the CDR3 is TGCGCCAGCAGCTTTGGAGCGGGAGGCCATTACCAAGAGACCCAGTACTTC.

This chain's CDR3 is CASSQDRATGPSGNTIYF. The CDR3 bases are TGCGCCAGCAGCCAAGATAGGGCCACGGGCCCTTCTGGAAACACCATATATTTT. This sequence joins TRBV4-1 and TRBJ1-3; D gene ambiguous. The germline gives CDR1 MGHRA, CDR2 YSYEKL. V was pared by 0 bases and J by 1 base, with 16 bases between. The CDR3 is 18 residues long.

The chain couples TRBV5-4 to TRBJ2-6; D possibly corresponds to TRBD1 (6 bases). This CDR3 has 19 amino acids. CDR1 SGHNT and CDR2 YYREEE come from the germline V gene (reference sequence). V was pared by 0 bases and J by 0 bases, with 16 bases between. The CDR3 nucleotides read TGTGCCAGCAGCTTGGAGCCCTTCCGGGACAACTCTGGGGCCAACGTCCTGACTTTC. Translating gives CASSLEPFRDNSGANVLTF.

The chain uses TRBV7-2 and TRBJ2-5; tentatively, D is TRBD1 (5 bases). The CDR3 runs 15 residues. V was shortened by 1 base and J by 5 bases, with 14 bases between the two germline ends. Germline loops: CDR1 SGHTA, CDR2 FQGNSA. CDR3 loop: CASSLGWQGAETQYF. The CDR3 DNA sequence: TGTGCCAGCAGCTTAGGTTGGCAGGGTGCGGAGACCCAGTACTTC.

The V call is TRBV5-6, the J call TRBJ2-5; tentative D call: TRBD1 (5 bases). Germline CDR1 SGHDT, CDR2 YYEEEE. The V and J ends lost 4 bases and 3 bases respectively, with 10 bases between them. The CDR3 has 13 amino acids. The CDR3 DNA reads TGTGCCAGCAGCCGTGGGGCAGAAGAGACCCAGTACTTC. It encodes CASSRGAEETQYF.

The chain employs TRBV19 and TRBJ1-2, with TRBD1 matching over 8 bases. The CDR3 consists of 16 residues. Germline CDR1 is LNHDA and CDR2 is SQIVND (reference sequence). The junction had 8 bases not matched to a gene; V was cut back by 3 bases and J by 2 bases. The CDR3 region has the DNA TGTGCCAGTAGTATGATAGGACAGGGTGGCAACTATGGCTACACCTTC. As protein: CASSMIGQGGNYGYTF.

This chain joins TRBV4-1 and TRBJ2-5, with D maybe TRBD1 (6 bases). The J call may be incorrect, as the DNA end agrees better with TRBJ2-7. The CDR3 is 15 residues long. Germline lookup yields CDR1 MGHRA and CDR2 YSYEKL. The CDR3 loop is CASSQRDEQGYEQYF. In nucleotides, the CDR3 is TGCGCCAGCAGCCAGAGGGATGAACAGGGCTACGAGCAGTACTTC.

To note about this clone: At the DNA level, this CDR3 is encoded by other sequences in the same sample as well. The rearrangement uses TRBV5-1 and TRBJ2-2; 7 positions match TRBD1. The CDR3 spans 15 residues. CDR1 is SGHRS and CDR2 is YFSETQ in the germline V gene. Trimming at V came to 0 bases and at J to 5 bases, leaving 4 bases not matched to a gene. The CDR3 DNA is TGCGCCAGCAGCTTGGAACCGGGACAGACCGGGGAGCTGTTTTTT. Its protein product is CASSLEPGQTGELFF.

The V gene is TRBV15, the J gene TRBJ2-7, with D possibly matching TRBD2 (6 bases). The ends were cut back, 3 bases at V and 5 bases at J, with 14 bases in the middle. Germline V gene lookup returns CDR1 LNHNV and CDR2 YYDKDF (reference sequence). The CDR3 consists of 14 residues. CDR3 residues: CATSRGGRDDEQYF. In nucleotides, the CDR3 is TGTGCCACCAGCAGGGGAGGAAGGGACGACGAGCAGTACTTC. The full variable domain, with the rest looked up from reference TRBV15 and TRBJ2-7, is DAMVIQNPRYQVTQFGKPVTLSCSQTLNHNVMYWYQQKSSQAPKLLFHYYDKDFNNEADTPDNFQSRRPNTSFCFLDIRSPGLGDTAMYLCATSRGGRDDEQYFGPGTRLTVT.

The V and J genes are TRBV6-5 and TRBJ2-1, with 12 bases identical to TRBD2. The germline V gene encodes CDR1 MNHEY and CDR2 SVGAGI. CDR3 size: 14 residues. J gave up 5 bases and V 6 bases, and 2 bases lay outside the gene matches. CDR3 residues: CASRLAGGNNEQFF. The CDR3 region has the DNA TGTGCCAGCAGACTAGCGGGAGGTAACAATGAGCAGTTCTTC.